The present TCR beta chain was sequenced within a study of blood T cell repertoires in COVID-19. Clones were sequenced by immunoSEQ multiplex PCR, and TCRdb holds only the in-frame ones, with some missing. The data contain around 190,000 clones, about four fifths of them singletons. Per germline, CDR1 KGHSH and CDR2 LQKENI. With 6 bases removed from V and 0 bases from J, the gap between germline ends came to 18 bases. The CDR3 extends over 17 amino acids. This sequence originates from a woman aged 40-49 years with COVID-19, enrolled during active disease. The material sequenced was peripheral blood. The V and J genes are TRBV18 and TRBJ1-3; D gene uncertain. CDR3 coding DNA: TGTGCCAGCTCCACCGACATCTTTCAGAGCTCTGGAAACACCATATATTTT. Protein: CASSTDIFQSSGNTIYF.